Sequencing of this T cell receptor (beta chain) was carried out in a study of T-cell memory formation after mild COVID-19. J was trimmed by 6 bases and V by 3 bases; bases with no gene match: 4. Per germline, CDR1 MGHDK and CDR2 SYGVNS. The CDR3 consists of 15 residues. This clonotype has only a few counts. TCRdb re-derived calls from the 5' RACE reads in MiXCR, one entry per CDR3 protein. The sample gives roughly 80,000 distinct CDR3 sequences, approximately 23% of which show up once; roughly 39% is in the top ten. This TCR was recovered from a man in his late teens or twenties who had mild COVID-19 (a few samples of this study predate the infection). Cell type and time point are not known. The specimen sequenced was PBMCs or a T cell subset sorted from them (not recorded which). The chain joins TRBV25-1 to TRBJ2-2; TRBD1 matches at 10 bases. CDR3 amino acids: CASSDLGTGAGELFF. The CDR3 DNA sequence: TGTGCCAGCAGTGATCTGGGGACAGGGGCCGGGGAGCTGTTTTTT.